These 5 T cell receptor beta chains came from one sample sequenced in a study of cytomegalovirus exposure and HLA in healthy donors. The PCR contained 60 Vbeta and 13 Jbeta primers. Using immunoSEQ multiplex PCR, the repertoire was profiled, and TCRdb retains in-frame clones only, with some absent. This sample has a few hundred thousand clones, with 65% to 90% found just once. Input material: PBMCs. The receptors shown here come from a girl between 5 and 17 years old in good health and CMV-seronegative.

The rearrangement links TRBV6-4 to TRBJ1-1; possibly TRBD1 for D (5 bases). CDR1 is MRHNA, CDR2 SNTAGT, per germline. The CDR3 is 14 amino acids. The V end was cut by 9 bases, the J end by 5 bases, with 19 bases between. CDR3 nucleotides: TGTGCCAGTCTTAAACGGGGGGGGGAAACTGAAGCTTTCTTT. Translation gives CASLKRGGETEAFF.

The rearrangement joins TRBV5-1 to TRBJ1-5; D is ambiguous. Trimming took 0 bases from V and 0 from J, leaving 10 bases between them. CDR3 length equals 16 residues. Germline V gives CDR1 SGHRS, CDR2 YFSETQ. CDR3 amino acids: CASSLGHVDSNQPQHF. The DNA for the CDR3 is TGCGCCAGCAGCTTGGGGCACGTTGATAGCAATCAGCCCCAGCATTTT.

The chain joins TRBV2 to TRBJ2-6; 8 bases line up with TRBD2. This CDR3 has 16 amino acids. Losses at the gene ends were 8 bases for V and 4 bases for J; bases not matched to a gene: 10. CDR1 is SNHLY and CDR2 is FYNNEI in the germline V gene. The CDR3 sequence is CASCSGTSSGANVLTF. In DNA, the CDR3 is TGTGCCAGCTGTAGCGGGACCTCCTCGGGGGCCAACGTCCTGACTTTC.

The rearrangement uses TRBV5-1 and TRBJ2-7; TRBD2 aligns across 8 bases. From germline, CDR1 is SGHRS and CDR2 YFSETQ. This CDR3 has 14 amino acids. Trimming removed 3 bases from V and 0 bases from J; junction bases left unmatched: 2. The CDR3 loop is CASSSREGSYEQYF. CDR3 in DNA: TGCGCCAGCAGCTCCCGGGAGGGCTCCTACGAGCAGTACTTC.

The V gene is TRBV7-2, the J gene TRBJ2-6, with D perhaps TRBD1 (5 bases). Germline CDR1 is SGHTA and CDR2 is FQGNSA. Trimming left V 5 bases short and J 2 bases short, with 16 bases between. This CDR3 comprises 17 residues. This CDR3 reads CASSRLGASPGANVLTF. The CDR3 nucleotides are TGTGCCAGCAGCCGTTTAGGGGCTTCACCTGGGGCCAACGTCCTGACTTTC.